One sample yielded the 12 T cell receptor beta chains listed below, sequenced in a study of T cell responses to AZD1222 COVID-19 vaccine. Libraries were prepared by immunoSEQ multiplex PCR; TCRdb keeps only in-frame clonotypes and omits some of them. The repertoire holds some 180,000 clones, with almost 95% as singletons. The sample consisted of peripheral blood, taken on day 0 of AZD1222 vaccination. These receptors all stem from an adult in good health.

The rearrangement uses TRBV11-2 and TRBJ1-6; 8 bases are shared with TRBD1. V shed 2 bases, J shed 6 bases, and the junction held 6 bases outside the gene matches. Germline V CDR1 and CDR2: SGHAT, FQNNGV. The CDR3 has 16 amino acids. The CDR3 is CASSLRGQAPNSPLHF. As DNA, the CDR3 is TGTGCCAGCAGCTTACGGGGACAGGCCCCTAATTCACCCCTCCACTTT.

The rearrangement links TRBV5-1 to TRBJ2-7; possible D gene TRBD2, 6 bases. The CDR3 runs to 15 residues. In germline, CDR1 is SGHRS, CDR2 YFSETQ. The ends were cut back, 4 bases at V and 2 bases at J, with 16 bases in the middle. CDR3 DNA: TGCGCCAGCAGCCCTATGGAGGGAGCCACCTACGAGCAGTACTTC. Protein: CASSPMEGATYEQYF.

This clone was recorded once. This chain links TRBV24-1 with TRBJ1-6; D ambiguous. CDR1 KGHDR and CDR2 SFDVKD come from the germline V gene. V was pared by 8 bases and J by 5 bases, with 9 bases between. The CDR3 spans 13 residues. CDR3 bases: TGTGCCACCATATACAGTAATAATTCACCCCTCCACTTT. Translation gives CATIYSNNSPLHF.

The V call is TRBV27, the J call TRBJ1-5, with D unclear. Trimming took off 1 base at V and 4 bases at J, with 5 bases between the two ends. The CDR3 length is 13 residues. Germline V gene sequence: CDR1 MNHEY, CDR2 SMNVEV (reference sequence). The CDR3, as DNA: TGTGCCAGCAGTTTATGGGTAAATCAGCCCCAGCATTTT. Amino acid sequence: CASSLWVNQPQHF.

The chain is built from TRBV4-3 and TRBJ1-1, with D possibly TRBD1 on 6 matching bases. The germline V gene encodes CDR1 LGHNA and CDR2 YSLEER. V was trimmed by 4 bases and J by 8 bases, leaving 14 bases between them. The CDR3 is made up of 13 amino acids. CDR3 bases: TGCGCCAGCAGCCCACTCTCTGGGACAGAAGCTTTCTTT. This translates into CASSPLSGTEAFF.

The CDR3 nucleotides are TGTGCCAGCAGTTTGGGGGGGAGAAAGCGGGAAAAACTGTTTTTT. Its translation is CASSLGGRKREKLFF. The V call is TRBV28, the J call TRBJ1-4, with D maybe TRBD1 (5 bases). There are 15 residues in the CDR3. CDR1 and CDR2 from the germline V gene are MDHEN and SYDVKM. V was shortened by 3 bases and J by 8 bases, with 16 bases between the two germline ends.

This chain joins TRBV19 and TRBJ2-1, with 9 bases lining up with TRBD1. Germline V lookup: CDR1 LNHDA, CDR2 SQIVND (reference sequence). This CDR3 is 16 amino acids long. The V and J ends lost 5 bases and 3 bases, in that order; junction bases with no gene match: 8. The CDR3 region has the DNA TGTGCCAGTAGTGTACTTTCGGGACAGGGCTACAATGAGCAGTTCTTC. Its translation: CASSVLSGQGYNEQFF.

The chain carries TRBV10-1 and TRBJ1-6; weak D call: TRBD1 (5 bases). This CDR3 has 16 residues. V was cut by 6 bases and J by 6 bases, with 18 bases left in between. Looked up from germline, CDR1 is WNHNN and CDR2 is SYGVQD (reference sequence). DNA for the CDR3: TGCGCCAGCAGCCTGGGACGAGCGTTCACTAATTCACCCCTCCACTTT. Its protein product is CASSLGRAFTNSPLHF.

This clone has more than one count but fewer than ten. The genes are TRBV11-3 and TRBJ2-5, with D maybe TRBD2 (7 bases). CDR3 length: 13 amino acids. V dropped 5 bases and J dropped 7 bases, with 14 bases sitting between them. Germline V gene lookup returns CDR1 SGHNT and CDR2 YENEEA. The CDR3 sequence is CASSTSGEGTQYF. CDR3 coding DNA: TGTGCCAGCAGCACCTCAGGGGAGGGGACCCAGTACTTC.

The sample holds a few counts of this clone. The chain carries TRBV4-3 and TRBJ1-2; tentative D call: TRBD1 (5 bases). The CDR3 loop spans 15 amino acids. The V end was cut by 3 bases, the J end by 4 bases, with 15 bases between. CDR1 LGHNA and CDR2 YSLEER come from the germline V gene. This CDR3 is CASSQSLGDAYGYTF. CDR3 sequence (DNA): TGCGCCAGCAGCCAGTCCCTGGGGGACGCCTATGGCTACACCTTC.

This chain joins TRBV18 and TRBJ1-1; 7 bases are a match to TRBD1. Germline V gene sequence: CDR1 KGHSH, CDR2 LQKENI. This CDR3 comprises 14 residues. V lost 6 bases and J lost 0; bases outside the gene matches: 4. The CDR3 DNA reads as TGTGCCAGCTCTCTTGACAGGGTGAACACTGAAGCTTTCTTT. This gives the protein CASSLDRVNTEAFF.

The rearrangement joins TRBV19 to TRBJ1-4; D is perhaps TRBD1 (6 bases). Germline CDR1 and CDR2: LNHDA and SQIVND (reference sequence). This CDR3 comprises 15 residues. The V gene lost 1 base and the J gene lost 7 bases, with 13 bases spanning the gap. CDR3 sequence: CASSIGNRASEKLFF. CDR3 in DNA: TGTGCCAGTAGTATAGGCAACAGGGCAAGTGAAAAACTGTTTTTT.